One sample yielded the 14 T cell receptor beta chains listed below, sequenced in a study of blood T cell repertoires in COVID-19. Generated by immunoSEQ multiplex PCR, the TCRdb table keeps only in-frame clones and is missing some. Here the sample spans under 200,000 clones, 70% to 90% being singletons. Sequencing used peripheral blood. All receptors derive from a woman between 65 and 79 years old with acute or convalescent COVID-19.

This chain uses TRBV18 with TRBJ2-1, with D uncertain. Deletions cut 2 bases from V and 7 bases from J, with 3 bases between. Germline assignment: CDR1 KGHSH and CDR2 LQKENI. The CDR3 sequence is 11 residues long. Here the CDR3 reads CASSPSNEQFF. The DNA of the CDR3 is TGTGCCAGCTCACCATCGAATGAGCAGTTCTTC. The entire variable domain, with the rest obtained from reference TRBV18 and TRBJ2-1, is as follows: NAGVMQNPRHLVRRRGQEARLRCSPMKGHSHVYWYRQLPEEGLKFMVYLQKENIIDESGMPKERFSAEFPKEGPSILRIQQVVRGDSAAYFCASSPSNEQFFGPGTRLTVL.

This clone has only one observation. CDR3 DNA sequence: TGTGCCAGCAGCCACGGGAGTTTAGCAATGACCCAGTACTTC. This codes for CASSHGSLAMTQYF. The J gene is TRBJ2-5, the V gene TRBV3-1 (or the pseudogene TRBV3-2), with D possibly TRBD2 on 6 matching bases. Trimming removed 3 bases at V and 7 bases at J, with 15 bases between. The CDR3 totals 14 residues. Germline V lookup: CDR1 LGHDT, CDR2 YNNKEL (reference sequence).

The gene calls are TRBV28 and TRBJ1-1; weak D call: TRBD1 (5 bases). Germline CDR1 and CDR2: MDHEN and SYDVKM. Trimming took off 6 bases at V and 1 base at J, with 12 bases between the two ends. The CDR3 is 14 amino acids. DNA for the CDR3: TGTGCCAGCAGGGAGGGACGGACGAACACTGAAGCTTTCTTT. It codes for CASREGRTNTEAFF.

The count of this clone is one. The chain joins TRBV9 to TRBJ2-5; TRBD1 agrees at 9 bases. Germline V gene data show CDR1 as SGDLS and CDR2 as YYNGEE. V dropped 4 bases and J dropped 2; count of bases not matched to a gene: 9. The CDR3 runs 16 residues. In nucleotides, the CDR3 is TGTGCCAGCAGCCCCCACGGGACAGGGCTACAAGAGACCCAGTACTTC. Translating it yields CASSPHGTGLQETQYF.

V gene TRBV5-1 combines with J gene TRBJ1-3; no clear D gene. Looked up from germline, CDR1 is SGHRS and CDR2 is YFSETQ. Trimming removed 5 bases from V and 0 bases from J, with 12 bases in between. This CDR3 comprises 15 residues. The CDR3 reads CASRGLGSSGNTIYF. The DNA for the CDR3 is TGCGCCAGCAGAGGTTTGGGGAGCTCTGGAAACACCATATATTTT.

This sequence joins TRBV7-6 and TRBJ1-2, with 10 bases aligning to TRBD1. The germline V gene encodes CDR1 SGHVS and CDR2 FNYEAQ. Trimming removed 5 bases from V and 7 bases from J; junction bases left unmatched: 16. The CDR3 sequence is 17 residues long. DNA for the CDR3: TGTGCCAGCAGCCCAGAGGCCAGCCCCTGGACAGGGGGTGGCTACACCTTC. Translation gives CASSPEASPWTGGGYTF.

The V call is TRBV18, the J call TRBJ2-3, with 9 bases identical to TRBD1. The length of the CDR3 is 14 residues. The V gene end was trimmed by 3 bases and the J gene end by 7 bases; junction bases not matched to a gene: 5. Germline-derived CDR1 and CDR2 are KGHSH and LQKENI. The CDR3 DNA reads as TGTGCCAGCTCACCTACACAGGGGGCCTATACGCAGTATTTT. The encoded protein is CASSPTQGAYTQYF.

The chain couples TRBV7-2 to TRBJ2-1; D possibly corresponds to TRBD1 (6 bases). The CDR3 totals 16 residues. The V gene's germline CDR1 is SGHTA and CDR2 FQGNSA. Trimming took off 1 base at V and 4 bases at J, with 14 bases between the two ends. The CDR3 is CASSLVARGTYNEQFF. Written as DNA, the CDR3 is TGTGCCAGCAGCTTAGTAGCCAGGGGAACGTACAATGAGCAGTTCTTC.

The rearrangement uses TRBV6-5 and TRBJ1-2, with 8 bases lining up with TRBD1. With 7 bases clipped from V and 8 bases from J, the junction kept 9 bases outside the gene matches. Germline V gene lookup returns CDR1 MNHEY and CDR2 SVGAGI. The CDR3 sequence is 13 residues long. The CDR3 sequence: CASKSRGRGGYTF. The CDR3 DNA reads as TGTGCCAGCAAATCCAGGGGGCGCGGAGGCTACACCTTC.

V is TRBV18 and J is TRBJ2-5; D is unresolved. Trimming cost V 2 bases and J 2 bases, with 6 bases left between them. Germline V gives CDR1 KGHSH, CDR2 LQKENI. CDR3 size: 13 residues. In DNA, the CDR3 is TGTGCCAGCTCACCAGCCCGGCAAGAGACCCAGTACTTC. Encoded protein: CASSPARQETQYF.

V is TRBV5-1 and J is TRBJ1-1; 7 nucleotides agree with TRBD1. The CDR3 loop spans 15 amino acids. V gave up 4 bases and J gave up 5 bases; unmatched junction bases: 11. CDR1 is SGHRS and CDR2 is YFSETQ in the germline V gene. The CDR3, as DNA: TGCGCCAGCAGCACCGACAGGGCGGGAATGACTGAAGCTTTCTTT. This sequence encodes CASSTDRAGMTEAFF. Full variable domain (rest looked up from reference TRBV5-1 and TRBJ1-1): KAGVTQTPRYLIKTRGQQVTLSCSPISGHRSVSWYQQTPGQGLQFLFEYFSETQRNKGNFPGRFSGRQFSNSRSEMNVSTLELGDSALYLCASSTDRAGMTEAFFGQGTRLTVV.

J is TRBJ1-5 and V is TRBV6-2 or TRBV6-3, with TRBD1 matching over 9 bases. V dropped 0 bases and J dropped 0; count of bases not matched to a gene: 12. Germline V gene data show CDR1 as MNHEY and CDR2 as SVGEGT. The CDR3 totals 20 residues. The CDR3 loop reads CASSYSRFDRGTDSNQPQHF. CDR3 in DNA: TGTGCCAGCAGTTACTCGAGGTTCGACAGGGGGACCGATAGCAATCAGCCCCAGCATTTT.

The CDR3, as DNA: TGTGCCAGCAGTCAACAGATTAACTATGGCTACACCTTC. This gives the protein CASSQQINYGYTF. The chain uses TRBV12-3 or TRBV12-4 and TRBJ1-2; the D is unclear. The CDR3 sequence is 13 residues long. With 5 bases removed from V and 1 base from J, the gap between germline ends came to 8 bases.

This chain uses TRBV12-3 or TRBV12-4 with TRBJ1-1; 7 nucleotides align to TRBD1. After removal of 3 bases from V and 5 bases from J, the junction contained 3 bases not matched to a gene. This CDR3 is 13 amino acids long. The CDR3 coding sequence is TGTGCCAGCAGTTTCCAGACAGGGACTGAAGCTTTCTTT. Translated, it gives CASSFQTGTEAFF.